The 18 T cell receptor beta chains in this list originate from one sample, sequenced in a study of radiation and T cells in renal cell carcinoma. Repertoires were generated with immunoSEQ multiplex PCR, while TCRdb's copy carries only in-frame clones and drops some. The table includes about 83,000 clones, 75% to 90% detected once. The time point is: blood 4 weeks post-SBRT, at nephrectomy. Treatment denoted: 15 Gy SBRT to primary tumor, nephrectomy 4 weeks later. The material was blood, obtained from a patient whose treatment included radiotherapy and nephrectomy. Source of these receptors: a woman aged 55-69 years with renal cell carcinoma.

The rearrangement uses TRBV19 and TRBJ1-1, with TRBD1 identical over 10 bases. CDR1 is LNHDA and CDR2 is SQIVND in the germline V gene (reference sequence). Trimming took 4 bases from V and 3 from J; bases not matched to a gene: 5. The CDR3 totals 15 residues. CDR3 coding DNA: TGTGCCAGTAGTACAACCGGGACAGGGGACACTGAAGCTTTCTTT. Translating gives CASSTTGTGDTEAFF. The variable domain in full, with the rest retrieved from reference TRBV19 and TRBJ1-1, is DGGITQSPKYLFRKEGQNVTLSCEQNLNHDAMYWYRQDPGQGLRLIYYSQIVNDFQKGDIAEGYSVSREKKESFPLTVTSAQKNPTAFYLCASSTTGTGDTEAFFGQGTRLTVV.

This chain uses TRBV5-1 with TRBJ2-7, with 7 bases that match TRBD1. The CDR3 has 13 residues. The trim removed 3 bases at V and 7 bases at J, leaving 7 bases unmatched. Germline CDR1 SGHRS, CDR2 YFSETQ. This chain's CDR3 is CASSSYRGWEQYF. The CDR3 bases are TGCGCCAGCAGCTCCTACAGGGGATGGGAGCAGTACTTC.

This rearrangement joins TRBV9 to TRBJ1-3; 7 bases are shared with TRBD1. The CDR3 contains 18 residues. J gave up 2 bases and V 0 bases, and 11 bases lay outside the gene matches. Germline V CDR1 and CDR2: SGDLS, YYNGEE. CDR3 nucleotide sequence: TGTGCCAGCAGCGTAGAAGTAAGAGTTGACAGGGCTGGAAACACCATATATTTT. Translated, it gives CASSVEVRVDRAGNTIYF.

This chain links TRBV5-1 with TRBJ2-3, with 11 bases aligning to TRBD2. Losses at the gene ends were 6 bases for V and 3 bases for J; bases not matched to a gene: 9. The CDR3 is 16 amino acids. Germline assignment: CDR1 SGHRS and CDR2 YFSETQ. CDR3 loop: CASNEGLAEFTDTQYF. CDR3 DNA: TGCGCCAGCAACGAGGGACTAGCGGAATTTACAGATACGCAGTATTTT.

The CDR3: CASSMNTDSNQPQHF. The CDR3 DNA follows: TGTGCCAGTAGTATGAATACAGATAGCAATCAGCCCCAGCATTTT. This rearrangement joins TRBV19 to TRBJ1-5; D is uncertain. Trimming removed 3 bases from V and 0 bases from J, with 9 bases in between. CDR3 length: 15 residues. Germline CDR1 reads LNHDA; CDR2 reads SQIVND (reference sequence). Variable domain in full (rest from reference TRBV19 and TRBJ1-5): DGGITQSPKYLFRKEGQNVTLSCEQNLNHDAMYWYRQDPGQGLRLIYYSQIVNDFQKGDIAEGYSVSREKKESFPLTVTSAQKNPTAFYLCASSMNTDSNQPQHFGDGTRLSIL.

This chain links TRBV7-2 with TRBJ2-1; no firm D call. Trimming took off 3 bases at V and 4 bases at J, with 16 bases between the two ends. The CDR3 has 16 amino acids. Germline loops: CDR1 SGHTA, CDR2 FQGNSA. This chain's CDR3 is CASSFRAQRYYNEQFF. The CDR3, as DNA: TGTGCCAGCAGCTTCCGGGCCCAGCGCTATTACAATGAGCAGTTCTTC. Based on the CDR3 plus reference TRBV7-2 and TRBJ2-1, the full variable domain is GAGVSQSPSNKVTEKGKDVELRCDPISGHTALYWYRQSLGQGLEFLIYFQGNSAPDKSGLPSDRFSAERTGGSVSTLTIQRTQQEDSAVYLCASSFRAQRYYNEQFFGPGTRLTVL.

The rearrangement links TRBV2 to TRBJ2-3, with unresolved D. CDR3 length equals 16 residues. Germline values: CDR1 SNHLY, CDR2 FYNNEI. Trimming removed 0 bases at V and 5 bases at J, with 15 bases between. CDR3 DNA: TGTGCCAGCAGTGAAGCGCGCCAGCCCTCCGGAGATACGCAGTATTTT. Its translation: CASSEARQPSGDTQYF.

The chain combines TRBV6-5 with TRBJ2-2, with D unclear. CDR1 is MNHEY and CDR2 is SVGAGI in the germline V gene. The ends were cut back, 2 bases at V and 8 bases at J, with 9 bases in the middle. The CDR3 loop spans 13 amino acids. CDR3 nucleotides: TGTGCCAGCAGTTACCCCGTTACAGGGGAGCTGTTTTTT. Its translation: CASSYPVTGELFF.

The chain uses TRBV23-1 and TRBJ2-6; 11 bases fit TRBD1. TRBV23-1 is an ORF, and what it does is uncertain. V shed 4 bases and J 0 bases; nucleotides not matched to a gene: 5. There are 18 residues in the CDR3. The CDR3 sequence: CASSPRDRGSSGANVLTF. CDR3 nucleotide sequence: TGCGCCAGCAGTCCCAGGGACAGGGGGAGCTCTGGGGCCAACGTCCTGACTTTC.

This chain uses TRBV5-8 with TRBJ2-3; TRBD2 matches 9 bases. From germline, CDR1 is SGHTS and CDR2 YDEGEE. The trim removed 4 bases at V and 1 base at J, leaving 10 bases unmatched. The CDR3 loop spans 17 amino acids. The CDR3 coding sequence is TGTGCCAGCAGCGGAATCGATTGGACTAGCGGCACAGATACGCAGTATTTT. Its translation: CASSGIDWTSGTDTQYF.

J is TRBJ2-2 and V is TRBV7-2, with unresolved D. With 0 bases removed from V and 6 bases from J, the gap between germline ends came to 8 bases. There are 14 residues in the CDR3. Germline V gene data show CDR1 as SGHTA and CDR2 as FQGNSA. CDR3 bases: TGTGCCAGCAGCTTAGCCAAATCGGCCGGGGAGCTGTTTTTT. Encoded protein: CASSLAKSAGELFF.

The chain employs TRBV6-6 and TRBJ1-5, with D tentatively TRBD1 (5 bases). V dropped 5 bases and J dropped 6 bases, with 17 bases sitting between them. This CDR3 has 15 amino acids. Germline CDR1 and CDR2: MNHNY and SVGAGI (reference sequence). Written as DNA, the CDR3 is TGTGCCAGCAGTCCCACGGGACGAGGGCTTCAGCCCCAGCATTTT. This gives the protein CASSPTGRGLQPQHF.

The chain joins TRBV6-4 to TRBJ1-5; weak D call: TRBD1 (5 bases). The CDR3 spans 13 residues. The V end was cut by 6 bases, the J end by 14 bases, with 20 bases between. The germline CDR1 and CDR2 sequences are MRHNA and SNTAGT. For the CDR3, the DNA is TGTGCCAGCAGCTCGCGGGGCAGGAATCGAGAGCATTTT. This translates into CASSSRGRNREHF.

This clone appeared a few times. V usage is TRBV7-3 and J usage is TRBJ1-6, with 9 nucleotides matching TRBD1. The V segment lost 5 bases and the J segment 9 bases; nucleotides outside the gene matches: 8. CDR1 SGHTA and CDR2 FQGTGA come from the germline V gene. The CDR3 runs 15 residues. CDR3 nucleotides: TGTGCCAGCAGCAAGACCGGGACAGGGACTTCACCCCTCCACTTT. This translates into CASSKTGTGTSPLHF.

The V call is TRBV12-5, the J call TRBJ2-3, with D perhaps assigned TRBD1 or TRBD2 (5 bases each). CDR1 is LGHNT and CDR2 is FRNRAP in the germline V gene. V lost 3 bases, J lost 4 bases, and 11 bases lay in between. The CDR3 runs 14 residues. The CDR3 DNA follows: TGTGCTAGTGGTTTAGGGTTGGGGGCAGATACGCAGTATTTT. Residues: CASGLGLGADTQYF.

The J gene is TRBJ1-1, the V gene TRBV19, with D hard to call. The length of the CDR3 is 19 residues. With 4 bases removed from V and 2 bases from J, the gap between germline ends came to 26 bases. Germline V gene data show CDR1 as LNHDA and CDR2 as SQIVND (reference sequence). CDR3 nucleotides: TGTGCCAGTAGTAAGTCCCTCTCACAGCCCGGACCACTTAACACTGAAGCTTTCTTT. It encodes CASSKSLSQPGPLNTEAFF. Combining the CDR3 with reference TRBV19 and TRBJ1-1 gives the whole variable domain DGGITQSPKYLFRKEGQNVTLSCEQNLNHDAMYWYRQDPGQGLRLIYYSQIVNDFQKGDIAEGYSVSREKKESFPLTVTSAQKNPTAFYLCASSKSLSQPGPLNTEAFFGQGTRLTVV.

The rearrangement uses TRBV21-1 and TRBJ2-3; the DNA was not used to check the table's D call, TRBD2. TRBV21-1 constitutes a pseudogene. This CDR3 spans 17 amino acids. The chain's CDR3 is CASSSLLAGNSTDTQYF. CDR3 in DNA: TGTGCCAGCAGCTCTTTACTAGCGGGGAATAGCACAGATACGCAGTATTTT.

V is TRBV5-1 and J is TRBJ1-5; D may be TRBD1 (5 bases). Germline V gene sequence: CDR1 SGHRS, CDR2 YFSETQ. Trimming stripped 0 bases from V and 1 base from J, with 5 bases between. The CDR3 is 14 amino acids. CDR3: CASSLGGSNQPQHF. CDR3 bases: TGCGCCAGCAGCTTGGGGGGGAGCAATCAGCCCCAGCATTTT.